Listed here are 6 T cell receptor beta chains from one sample, sequenced in a study of blood T cell repertoires in COVID-19 (TCRdb year 2020). Library creation used the immunoSEQ multiplex PCR assay. TCRdb mirrors the immuneACCESS table, restricted to in-frame sequences. Some clones are absent from its copies; in checked studies, under half trace to an unresolved V gene, and the reason for the others is unknown. Recorded for this sample are over 150,000 clones; 65% to 90% of them occurred a single time. Over 10% of the sample is held by the ten biggest clonotypes. Sequenced material: peripheral blood. The receptor source for this set is a human donor in a cohort sampled during active COVID-19.

The CDR3 loop reads CASSDLRLASDTQYF. CDR3 nucleotide sequence: TGTGCCAGCAGTGACCTTCGACTAGCGTCAGATACGCAGTATTTT. This chain joins TRBV28 and TRBJ2-3, with 8 bases identical to TRBD2. The V gene end was trimmed by 5 bases and the J gene end by 4 bases; junction bases not matched to a gene: 8. Germline CDR1 and CDR2: MDHEN and SYDVKM. The CDR3 sequence is 15 residues long.

The rearrangement links TRBV7-9 to TRBJ2-5, with 7 positions matching TRBD2. The V and J ends lost 1 base and 2 bases, in that order; junction bases with no gene match: 10. The CDR3 is 17 residues long. The germline gives CDR1 SEHNR, CDR2 FQNEAQ (reference sequence). The CDR3 DNA sequence: TGTGCCAGCAGCTTAGAGCGCGCGGGAGAGGGACAAGAGACCCAGTACTTC. It yields the protein CASSLERAGEGQETQYF.

This chain connects TRBV2 to TRBJ1-2; possibly TRBD1 for D (5 bases). V lost 6 bases and J 4 bases, leaving 9 bases between the germline ends. The CDR3 sequence is 12 residues long. The germline V gene encodes CDR1 SNHLY and CDR2 FYNNEI. The CDR3 bases are TGTGCCAGCAGGAGACAGCCCTATGGCTACACCTTC. This translates into CASRRQPYGYTF.

V and J are TRBV9 and TRBJ1-1, with TRBD1 as a possible D gene (6 bases). V was pared by 7 bases and J by 0 bases, with 16 bases between. CDR1 and CDR2 (germline): SGDLS, YYNGEE. This CDR3 has 15 residues. The CDR3 protein is CASGGEWGLNTEAFF. The CDR3 nucleotides are TGTGCCAGCGGCGGTGAGTGGGGGCTGAACACTGAAGCTTTCTTT.

The V gene is TRBV12-3 or TRBV12-4, the J gene TRBJ2-7; TRBD2 might be the D (5 bases). Trimming left V 6 bases short and J 7 bases short, with 10 bases between. This CDR3 comprises 11 residues. The CDR3 region has the DNA TGTGCCAGCAGGGGAGCGAAGGAGCAGTACTTC. Protein product: CASRGAKEQYF.

In this sample, this clone turned up once. At one end the junction does not follow the germline gene, possibly because of a read error. The chain employs TRBV7-2 and TRBJ1-2, with unresolved D. This CDR3 contains 13 residues. Germline values: CDR1 SGHTA, CDR2 FQGNSA. The CDR3 spells CASSLASAYGYTF. In DNA form, the CDR3 reads TGTGCCAGCAGCCTAGCCAGTGCCTATGGCTACACCTTC. Full variable domain (outside the CDR3, taken from reference TRBV7-2 and TRBJ1-2): GAGVSQSPSNKVTEKGKDVELRCDPISGHTALYWYRQSLGQGLEFLIYFQGNSAPDKSGLPSDRFSAERTGGSVSTLTIQRTQQEDSAVYLCASSLASAYGYTFGSGTRLTVV.